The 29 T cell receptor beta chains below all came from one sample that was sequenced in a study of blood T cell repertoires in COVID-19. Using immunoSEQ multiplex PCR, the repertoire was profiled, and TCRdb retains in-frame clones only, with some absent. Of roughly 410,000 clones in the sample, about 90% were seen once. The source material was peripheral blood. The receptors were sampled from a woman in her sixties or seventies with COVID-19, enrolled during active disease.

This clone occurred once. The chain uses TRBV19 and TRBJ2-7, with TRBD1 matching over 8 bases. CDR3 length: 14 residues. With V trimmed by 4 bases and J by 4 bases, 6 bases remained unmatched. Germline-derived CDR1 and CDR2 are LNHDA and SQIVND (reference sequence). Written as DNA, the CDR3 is TGTGCCAGTAGTACCCGGGGACAGGATTACGAGCAGTACTTC. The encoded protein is CASSTRGQDYEQYF. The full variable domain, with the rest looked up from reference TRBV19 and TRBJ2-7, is DGGITQSPKYLFRKEGQNVTLSCEQNLNHDAMYWYRQDPGQGLRLIYYSQIVNDFQKGDIAEGYSVSREKKESFPLTVTSAQKNPTAFYLCASSTRGQDYEQYFGPGTRLTVT.

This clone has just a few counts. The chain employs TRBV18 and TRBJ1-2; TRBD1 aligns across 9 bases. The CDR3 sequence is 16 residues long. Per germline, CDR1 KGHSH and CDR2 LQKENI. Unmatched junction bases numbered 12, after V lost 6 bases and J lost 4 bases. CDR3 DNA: TGTGCCAGCTCGCCCCAAGGACAGGGGTACGGCTATGGCTACACCTTC. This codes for CASSPQGQGYGYGYTF.

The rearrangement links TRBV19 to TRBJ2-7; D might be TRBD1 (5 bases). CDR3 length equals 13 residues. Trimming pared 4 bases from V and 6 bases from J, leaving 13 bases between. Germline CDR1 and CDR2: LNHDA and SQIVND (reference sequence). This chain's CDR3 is CASSRGRQTEQYF. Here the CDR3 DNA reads TGTGCCAGTAGTAGAGGACGACAGACCGAGCAGTACTTC.

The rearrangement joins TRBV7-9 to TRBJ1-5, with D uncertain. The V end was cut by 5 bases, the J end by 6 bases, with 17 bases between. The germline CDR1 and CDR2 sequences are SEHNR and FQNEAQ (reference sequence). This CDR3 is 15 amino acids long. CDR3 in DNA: TGTGCCAGCAGCCCTGGGAGGGCAGAGTTTCAGCCCCAGCATTTT. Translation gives CASSPGRAEFQPQHF.

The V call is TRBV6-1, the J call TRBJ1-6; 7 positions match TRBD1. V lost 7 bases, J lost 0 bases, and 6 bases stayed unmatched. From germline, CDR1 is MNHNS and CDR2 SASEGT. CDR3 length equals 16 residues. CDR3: CASNEDRLSYNSPLHF. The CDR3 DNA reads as TGTGCCAGCAATGAGGACAGGCTCTCCTATAATTCACCCCTCCACTTT.

CDR3 in amino acids: CASSDRDSTNEKLFF. As DNA, the CDR3 is TGCGCCAGCAGTGACAGGGACTCAACTAATGAAAAACTGTTTTTT. The V gene is TRBV10-1, the J gene TRBJ1-4, with a weak D call TRBD1 (5 bases). The V end was cut by 3 bases, the J end by 0 bases, with 8 bases between. CDR1 WNHNN and CDR2 SYGVQD come from the germline V gene (reference sequence). The CDR3 has 15 amino acids.

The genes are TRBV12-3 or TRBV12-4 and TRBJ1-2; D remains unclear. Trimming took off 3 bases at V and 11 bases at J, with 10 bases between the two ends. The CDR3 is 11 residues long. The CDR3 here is CASSFTGRYTF. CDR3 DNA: TGTGCCAGCAGTTTTACTGGGAGATACACCTTC.

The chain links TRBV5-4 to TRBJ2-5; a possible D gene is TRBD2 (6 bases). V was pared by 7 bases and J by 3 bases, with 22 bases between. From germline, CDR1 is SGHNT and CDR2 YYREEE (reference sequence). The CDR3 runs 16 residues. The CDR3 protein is CASARRAGYGKETQYF. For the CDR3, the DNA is TGTGCCAGCGCTCGGAGGGCGGGGTACGGGAAAGAGACCCAGTACTTC. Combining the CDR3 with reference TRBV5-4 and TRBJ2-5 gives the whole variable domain ETGVTQSPTHLIKTRGQQVTLRCSSQSGHNTVSWYQQALGQGPQFIFQYYREEENGRGNFPPRFSGLQFPNYSSELNVNALELDDSALYLCASARRAGYGKETQYFGPGTRLLVL.

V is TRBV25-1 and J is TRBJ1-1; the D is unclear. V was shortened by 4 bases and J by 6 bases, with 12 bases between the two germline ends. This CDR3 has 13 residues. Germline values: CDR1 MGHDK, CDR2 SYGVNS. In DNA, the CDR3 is TGTGCCAGCAGTGCAGGAGGTGGGCCTGAAGCTTTCTTT. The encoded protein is CASSAGGGPEAFF.

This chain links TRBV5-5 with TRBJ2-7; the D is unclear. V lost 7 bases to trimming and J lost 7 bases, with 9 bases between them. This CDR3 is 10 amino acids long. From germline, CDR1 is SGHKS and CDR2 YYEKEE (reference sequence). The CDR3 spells CASVGAEQYF. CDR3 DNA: TGTGCCAGCGTTGGAGCGGAGCAGTACTTC.

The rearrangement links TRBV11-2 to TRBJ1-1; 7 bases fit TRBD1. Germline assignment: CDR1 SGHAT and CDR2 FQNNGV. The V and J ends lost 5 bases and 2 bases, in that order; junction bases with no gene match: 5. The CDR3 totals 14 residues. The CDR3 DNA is TGTGCCAGCAGCACCAGACAGGGCAACACTGAAGCTTTCTTT. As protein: CASSTRQGNTEAFF.

The CDR3 protein is CASSQTGGPADTQYF. The CDR3 region has the DNA TGTGCCAGCAGTCAAACAGGGGGCCCGGCAGATACGCAGTATTTT. V is TRBV7-3 and J is TRBJ2-3; 9 nucleotides line up with TRBD1. The CDR3 runs to 15 residues. Germline assignment: CDR1 SGHTA and CDR2 FQGTGA. V trimming: 6 bases; J trimming: 4 bases; junction bases outside the gene matches: 8.

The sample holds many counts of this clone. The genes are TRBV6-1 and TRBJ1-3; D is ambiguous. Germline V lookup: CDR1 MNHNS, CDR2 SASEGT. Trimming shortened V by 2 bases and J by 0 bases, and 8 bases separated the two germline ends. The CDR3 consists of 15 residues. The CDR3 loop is CASSEWRVSGNTIYF. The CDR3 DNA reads TGTGCCAGCAGTGAATGGAGGGTCTCTGGAAACACCATATATTTT.

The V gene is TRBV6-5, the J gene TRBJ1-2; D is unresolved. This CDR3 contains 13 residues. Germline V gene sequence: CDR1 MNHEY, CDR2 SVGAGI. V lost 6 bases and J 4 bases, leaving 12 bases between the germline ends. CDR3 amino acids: CASSVRGVYGYTF. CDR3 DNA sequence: TGTGCCAGCAGCGTCCGAGGAGTCTATGGCTACACCTTC.

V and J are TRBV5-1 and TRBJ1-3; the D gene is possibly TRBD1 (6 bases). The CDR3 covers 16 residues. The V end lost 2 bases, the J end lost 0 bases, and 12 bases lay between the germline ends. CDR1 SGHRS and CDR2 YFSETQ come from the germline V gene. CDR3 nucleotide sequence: TGCGCCAGCAGCTTTAAGACAGGTCGCTCTGGAAACACCATATATTTT. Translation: CASSFKTGRSGNTIYF.

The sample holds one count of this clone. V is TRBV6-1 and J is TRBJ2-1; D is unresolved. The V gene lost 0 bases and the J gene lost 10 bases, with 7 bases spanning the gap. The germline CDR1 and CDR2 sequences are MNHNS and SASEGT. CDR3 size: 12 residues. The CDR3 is CASSEALTEQFF. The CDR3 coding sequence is TGTGCCAGCAGTGAAGCGCTTACAGAGCAGTTCTTC.

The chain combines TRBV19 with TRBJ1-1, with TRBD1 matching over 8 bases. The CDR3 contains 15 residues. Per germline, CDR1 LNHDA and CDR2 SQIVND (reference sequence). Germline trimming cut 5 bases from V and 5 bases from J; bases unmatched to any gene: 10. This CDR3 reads CASSSNTGGRTEAFF. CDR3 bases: TGTGCCAGTAGTTCGAACACAGGGGGAAGGACTGAAGCTTTCTTT. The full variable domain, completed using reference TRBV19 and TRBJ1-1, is DGGITQSPKYLFRKEGQNVTLSCEQNLNHDAMYWYRQDPGQGLRLIYYSQIVNDFQKGDIAEGYSVSREKKESFPLTVTSAQKNPTAFYLCASSSNTGGRTEAFFGQGTRLTVV.

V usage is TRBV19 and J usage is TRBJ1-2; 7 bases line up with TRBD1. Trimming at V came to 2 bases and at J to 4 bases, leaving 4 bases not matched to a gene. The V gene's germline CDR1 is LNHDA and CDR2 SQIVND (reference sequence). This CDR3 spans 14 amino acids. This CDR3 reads CASSINTGAYGYTF. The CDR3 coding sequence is TGTGCCAGTAGTATAAATACAGGGGCCTATGGCTACACCTTC.

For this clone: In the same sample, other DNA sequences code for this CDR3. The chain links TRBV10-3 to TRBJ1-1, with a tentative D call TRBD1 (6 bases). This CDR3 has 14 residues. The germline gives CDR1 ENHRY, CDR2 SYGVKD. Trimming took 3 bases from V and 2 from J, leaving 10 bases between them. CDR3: CAISESTGNTEAFF. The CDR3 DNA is TGTGCCATCAGTGAATCGACAGGTAACACTGAAGCTTTCTTT.

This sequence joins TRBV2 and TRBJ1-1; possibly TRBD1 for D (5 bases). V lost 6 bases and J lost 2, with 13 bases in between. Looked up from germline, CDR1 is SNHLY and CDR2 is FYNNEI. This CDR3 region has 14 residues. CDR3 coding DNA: TGTGCCAGCAGGGTTGACAGAGGTAACACTGAAGCTTTCTTT. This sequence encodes CASRVDRGNTEAFF. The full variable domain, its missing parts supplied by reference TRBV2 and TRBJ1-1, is EPEVTQTPSHQVTQMGQEVILRCVPISNHLYFYWYRQILGQKVEFLVSFYNNEISEKSEIFDDQFSVERPDGSNFTLKIRSTKLEDSAMYFCASRVDRGNTEAFFGQGTRLTVV.

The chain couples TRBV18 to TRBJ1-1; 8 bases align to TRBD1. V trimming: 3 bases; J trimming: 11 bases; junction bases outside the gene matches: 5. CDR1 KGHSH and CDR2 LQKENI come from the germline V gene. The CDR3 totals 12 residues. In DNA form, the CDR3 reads TGTGCCAGCTCACCGACAGGGGATTACGCTTTCTTT. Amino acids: CASSPTGDYAFF. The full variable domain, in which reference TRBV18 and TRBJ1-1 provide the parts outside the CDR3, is NAGVMQNPRHLVRRRGQEARLRCSPMKGHSHVYWYRQLPEEGLKFMVYLQKENIIDESGMPKERFSAEFPKEGPSILRIQQVVRGDSAAYFCASSPTGDYAFFGQGTRLTVV.

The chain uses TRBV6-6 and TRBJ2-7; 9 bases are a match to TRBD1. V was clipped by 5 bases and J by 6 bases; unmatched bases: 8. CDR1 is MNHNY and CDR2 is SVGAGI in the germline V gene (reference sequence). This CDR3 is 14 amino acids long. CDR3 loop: CASSATGGLSEQYF. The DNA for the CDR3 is TGTGCCAGCAGTGCGACAGGGGGTTTAAGCGAGCAGTACTTC.

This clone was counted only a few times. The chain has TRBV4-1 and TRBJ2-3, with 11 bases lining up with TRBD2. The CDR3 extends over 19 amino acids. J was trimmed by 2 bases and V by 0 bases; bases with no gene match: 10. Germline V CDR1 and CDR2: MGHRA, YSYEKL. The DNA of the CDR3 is TGCGCCAGCAGCCAAGACCCCCTAGCGGGGGGCCTAAACACAGATACGCAGTATTTT. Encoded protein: CASSQDPLAGGLNTDTQYF.

The CDR3 here is CASSPPVQGANQPQHF. CDR3 bases: TGTGCCAGCTCACCACCGGTTCAAGGGGCCAATCAGCCCCAGCATTTT. The J gene is TRBJ1-5, the V gene TRBV18; D is perhaps TRBD1 (5 bases). V lost 0 bases to trimming and J lost 3 bases, with 12 bases between them. The CDR3 covers 16 residues. Germline lookup yields CDR1 KGHSH and CDR2 LQKENI.

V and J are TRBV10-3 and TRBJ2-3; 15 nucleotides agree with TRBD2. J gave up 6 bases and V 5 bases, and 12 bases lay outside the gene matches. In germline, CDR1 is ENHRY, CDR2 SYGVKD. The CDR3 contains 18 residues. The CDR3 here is CAISSGLAGGGAYDTQYF. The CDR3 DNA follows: TGTGCCATCAGTTCGGGACTAGCGGGGGGCGGGGCATATGATACGCAGTATTTT.

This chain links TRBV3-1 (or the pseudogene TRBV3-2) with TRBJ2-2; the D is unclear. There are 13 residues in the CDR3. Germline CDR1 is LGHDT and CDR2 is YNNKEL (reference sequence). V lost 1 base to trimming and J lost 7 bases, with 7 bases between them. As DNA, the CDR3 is TGTGCCAGCAGCCAAGTTGCCGGCGGGGAGCTGTTTTTT. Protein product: CASSQVAGGELFF.

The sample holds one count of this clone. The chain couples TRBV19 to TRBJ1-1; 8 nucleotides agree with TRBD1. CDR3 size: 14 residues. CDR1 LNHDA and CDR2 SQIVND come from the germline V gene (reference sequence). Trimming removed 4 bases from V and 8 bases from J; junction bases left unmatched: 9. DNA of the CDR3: TGTGCCAGTAGTACGACAGGGGTGAATGGCGAAGCTTTCTTT. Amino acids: CASSTTGVNGEAFF.

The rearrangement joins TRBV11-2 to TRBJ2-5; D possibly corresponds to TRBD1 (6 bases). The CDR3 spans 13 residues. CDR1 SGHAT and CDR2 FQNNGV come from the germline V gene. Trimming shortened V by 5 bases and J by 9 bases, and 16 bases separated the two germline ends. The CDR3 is CASSLTGPRAQYF. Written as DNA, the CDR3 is TGTGCCAGCAGCCTAACAGGGCCCCGGGCCCAGTACTTC.

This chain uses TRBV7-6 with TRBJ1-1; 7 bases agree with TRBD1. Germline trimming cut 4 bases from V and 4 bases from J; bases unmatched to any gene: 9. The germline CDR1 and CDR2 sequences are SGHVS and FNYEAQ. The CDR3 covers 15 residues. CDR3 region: CASSSRGQGSTEAFF. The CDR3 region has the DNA TGTGCCAGCAGCTCGAGGGGGCAGGGGAGCACTGAAGCTTTCTTT.